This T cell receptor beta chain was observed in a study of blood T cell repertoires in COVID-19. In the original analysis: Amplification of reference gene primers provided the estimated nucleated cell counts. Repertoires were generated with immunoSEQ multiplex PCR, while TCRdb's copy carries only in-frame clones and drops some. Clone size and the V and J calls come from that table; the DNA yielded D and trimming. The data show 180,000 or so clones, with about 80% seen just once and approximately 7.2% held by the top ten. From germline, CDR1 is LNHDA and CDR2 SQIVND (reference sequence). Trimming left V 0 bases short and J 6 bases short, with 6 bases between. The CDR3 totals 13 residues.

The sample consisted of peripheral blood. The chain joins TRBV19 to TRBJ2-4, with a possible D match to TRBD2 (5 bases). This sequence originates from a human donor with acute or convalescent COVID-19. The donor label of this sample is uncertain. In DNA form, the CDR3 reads TGTGCCAGTAGTATAGACCGGGGAAACATTCAGTACTTC. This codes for CASSIDRGNIQYF. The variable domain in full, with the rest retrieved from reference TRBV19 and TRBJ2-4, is DGGITQSPKYLFRKEGQNVTLSCEQNLNHDAMYWYRQDPGQGLRLIYYSQIVNDFQKGDIAEGYSVSREKKESFPLTVTSAQKNPTAFYLCASSIDRGNIQYFGAGTRLSVL.